This TCR beta chain is from a study of OX40 agonist ivuxolimab in advanced cancers. Study-level background: Cohort: 75% to 90% men, mean age roughly 60, aged about 23 to 80.

Here immunoSEQ multiplex PCR was the method, and the copy in TCRdb shows in-frame clones only, minus some. The data show some 95,000 clones, with roughly 84% seen just once and 3.5% to 4% held by the top ten. Sequenced here: CD4+ or CD8+ T cells sorted from blood, sampled in a trial of the OX40 agonist ivuxolimab. This receptor was obtained from an adult with an advanced solid tumor such as melanoma, head and neck, liver or kidney cancer.

CDR3 sequence (DNA): TGTGCCAGCAGTGACGGAGCGGGTACTGATACGCAGTATTTT. Translated: CASSDGAGTDTQYF. This chain connects TRBV6-4 to TRBJ2-3; possible D gene TRBD2, 6 bases. Germline CDR1 reads MRHNA; CDR2 reads SNTAGT. CDR3 length: 14 residues. V lost 2 bases to trimming and J lost 6 bases, with 12 bases between them.